This T cell receptor (beta chain) stems from a study of cytomegalovirus exposure and HLA in healthy donors. Profiling relied on immunoSEQ multiplex PCR, and the TCRdb table lists in-frame clones only, not all of them. This table holds about 250,000 clones, roughly 87% found once. The J segment lost 3 bases and the V segment lost 0 bases, leaving 7 bases of the junction unmatched. Germline V gives CDR1 KGHSH, CDR2 LQKENI. The CDR3 has 17 residues. Study-wide points: Researchers counted around 180 TCR beta chains as cytomegalovirus-associated. The TCR clusters that emerged in the first cohort tended, a later analysis found, to co-occur in the 120 or so validation repertoires.

A single count supports this clone. What it recognizes is unknown. Sequenced sample: PBMCs. The sequence derives from a man younger than 35 in good health and CMV-seropositive. This chain connects TRBV18 to TRBJ2-1; 8 bases agree with TRBD2. The CDR3 region has the DNA TGTGCCAGCTCACCACCCGTGGCGGGAGGCCTCTACAATGAGCAGTTCTTC. Protein: CASSPPVAGGLYNEQFF.